This T cell receptor beta chain is from a study of shared clonotypes between healthy human individuals. The repertoire was sequenced with immunoSEQ multiplex PCR; TCRdb's copy has only in-frame clones and lacks some. Among about 1.5 million clones listed, roughly 98% were seen once. Trimming took off 5 bases at V and 2 bases at J, with 9 bases between the two ends. This CDR3 region has 13 residues. The germline V gene encodes CDR1 SNHLY and CDR2 FYNNEI. Specimen: naive CD4+ T cells sorted from blood. Subset specified: CD45RA+ positively selected. This receptor was identified in a man under 40 in good health. The V call is TRBV2, the J call TRBJ1-2; no firm D call. CDR3 bases: TGTGCCAGCAGTCTAGACCCGAACTATGGCTACACCTTC. Translating gives CASSLDPNYGYTF.